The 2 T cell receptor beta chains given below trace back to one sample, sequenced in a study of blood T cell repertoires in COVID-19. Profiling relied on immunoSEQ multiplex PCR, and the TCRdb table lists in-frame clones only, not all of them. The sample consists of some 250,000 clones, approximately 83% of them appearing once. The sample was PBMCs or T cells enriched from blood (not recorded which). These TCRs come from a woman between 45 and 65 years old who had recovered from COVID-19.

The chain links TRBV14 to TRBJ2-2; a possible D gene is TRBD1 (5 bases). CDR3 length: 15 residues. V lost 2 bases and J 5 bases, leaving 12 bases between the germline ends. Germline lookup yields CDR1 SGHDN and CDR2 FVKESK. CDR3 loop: CASSQTGSWTGELFF. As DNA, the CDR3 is TGTGCCAGCAGCCAAACAGGTAGTTGGACCGGGGAGCTGTTTTTT.

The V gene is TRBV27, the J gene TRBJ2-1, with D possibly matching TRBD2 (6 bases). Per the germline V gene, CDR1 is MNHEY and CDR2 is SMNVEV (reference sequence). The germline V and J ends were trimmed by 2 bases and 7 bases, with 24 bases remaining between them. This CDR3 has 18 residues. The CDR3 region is CASSLATFPGERENEQFF. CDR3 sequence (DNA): TGTGCCAGCAGTTTAGCCACCTTTCCGGGGGAGAGGGAGAATGAGCAGTTCTTC.